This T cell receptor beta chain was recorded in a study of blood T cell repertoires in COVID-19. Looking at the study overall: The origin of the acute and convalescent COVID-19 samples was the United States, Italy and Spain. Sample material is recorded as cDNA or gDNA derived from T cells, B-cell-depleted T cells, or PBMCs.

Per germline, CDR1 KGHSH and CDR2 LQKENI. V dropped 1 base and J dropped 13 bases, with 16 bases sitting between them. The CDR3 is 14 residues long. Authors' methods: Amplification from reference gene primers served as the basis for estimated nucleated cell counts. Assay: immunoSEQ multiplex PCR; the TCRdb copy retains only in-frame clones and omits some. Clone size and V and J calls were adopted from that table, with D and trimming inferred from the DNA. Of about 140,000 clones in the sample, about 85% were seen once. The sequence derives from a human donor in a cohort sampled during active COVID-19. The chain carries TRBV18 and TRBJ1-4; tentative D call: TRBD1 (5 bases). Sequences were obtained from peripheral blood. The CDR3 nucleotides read TGTGCCAGCTCACCACAATCACGGGACGGGAGACTGTTTTTT. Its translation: CASSPQSRDGRLFF.